These 5 T cell receptor beta chains came from one sample sequenced in a study of cytomegalovirus exposure and HLA in healthy donors. Researchers ran the PCR with 60 Vbeta and 13 Jbeta primers. Assay: immunoSEQ multiplex PCR; the TCRdb copy retains only in-frame clones and omits some. This sample has approximately 190,000 clones, with over 9.5% found just once. What was sequenced was PBMCs. These receptors were obtained from a man between 50 and 59 years old in good health and CMV-seropositive.

This clone was counted between two and nine times. V gene TRBV30 combines with J gene TRBJ2-5; 8 nucleotides agree with TRBD2. This CDR3 is 17 amino acids long. Per the germline V gene, CDR1 is GTSNPN and CDR2 is SVGIG (reference sequence). Trimming cost V 1 base and J 5 bases; bases outside gene matches: 15. The CDR3, as DNA: TGTGCCTGGAGTGAGGGGTGGACTAGCAGGGCGGGGGAGACCCAGTACTTC. Translated, it gives CAWSEGWTSRAGETQYF.

The chain uses TRBV6-4 and TRBJ2-1; TRBD1 matches 10 bases. V gave up 8 bases and J gave up 11 bases; unmatched junction bases: 12. Looked up from germline, CDR1 is MRHNA and CDR2 is SNTAGT. This CDR3 has 14 amino acids. This CDR3 reads CASAYRDRGSKQFF. CDR3 DNA sequence: TGTGCCAGCGCGTACCGGGACAGGGGATCGAAGCAGTTCTTC.

This chain uses TRBV7-2 with TRBJ2-1; 10 nucleotides match TRBD1. Looked up from germline, CDR1 is SGHTA and CDR2 is FQGNSA. Trimming took 3 bases from V and 3 from J; bases not matched to a gene: 8. The length of the CDR3 is 17 residues. The CDR3 region is CASSFPQDRGSYNEQFF. CDR3 coding DNA: TGTGCCAGCAGCTTTCCCCAGGACAGGGGGAGCTACAATGAGCAGTTCTTC.

The table lists this clone with a few counts. This chain joins TRBV18 and TRBJ1-2; D possibly corresponds to TRBD1 (5 bases). CDR1 and CDR2 from the germline V gene are KGHSH and LQKENI. V was clipped by 3 bases and J by 7 bases, with 9 bases between them. The CDR3 runs 12 residues. This CDR3 reads CASSPDGAGYTF. In DNA, the CDR3 is TGTGCCAGCTCACCGGATGGGGCTGGCTACACCTTC.

This clone was detected a few times. The V and J genes are TRBV7-2 and TRBJ2-1; 11 nucleotides match TRBD2. Trimming at V came to 1 base and at J to 10 bases, leaving 9 bases not matched to a gene. CDR3 length: 16 residues. In germline, CDR1 is SGHTA, CDR2 FQGNSA. Written as DNA, the CDR3 is TGTGCCAGCAGCTTAGACGTTAGCGGGGGGGCCGAGGAGCAGTTCTTC. Its protein is CASSLDVSGGAEEQFF.